This T cell receptor beta chain comes out of a study of shared clonotypes between healthy human individuals. 200 to 250 ng DNA, about 30,000 T cell genomes, went into each sorted-subset replicate PCR. The table came from immunoSEQ multiplex PCR; TCRdb's copy has only in-frame clones and leaves some out. The sample gives roughly 2.2 million clones, 92% of which show up once; roughly 0.34% is in the top ten. This TCR came from a man between 18 and 29 years old in good health. Some clones in this sample may be carry-over from other donors' samples. The material sequenced was naive CD4+ T cells from PBMCs. Regarding subset: CD45RA+ positively selected.

CDR3 in amino acids: CASSVPIRTQFF. The DNA of the CDR3 is TGTGCCAGCAGTGTACCAATTCGTACTCAGTTCTTC. J is TRBJ2-1 and V is TRBV6-5; the D is unclear. V was cut by 5 bases and J by 13 bases, with 15 bases left in between. Germline assignment: CDR1 MNHEY and CDR2 SVGAGI. The CDR3 sequence is 12 residues long.